What follows describes a single T cell receptor beta chain. The record originates from a study of T cells in Graves' hyperthyroidism and ophthalmopathy. This CDR3 contains 17 residues. V lost 0 bases and J 1 base, leaving 16 bases between the germline ends. The germline V gene encodes CDR1 DFQATT and CDR2 SNEGSKA (reference sequence). Amplified regions were TCR beta CDR3 sequences from RNA transcripts. RT-PCR in the first round (using the HTBI primer set) targeted the TCR CDR3. TCRdb fed the multiplex PCR reads into MiXCR, producing one record per CDR3 protein. The repertoire holds around 700,000 distinct CDR3 sequences, with approximately 36% as singletons. A lack of ophthalmopathy progression within 18 months defined stable Graves' hyperthyroidism. The patients, who ranged from 18 to 65 in age, presented with newly diagnosed hyperthyroidism lasting under 2 months. The study excluded patients with uncontrolled infection, other autoimmune disease, pregnancy or lactation. PBMCs were obtained from 10 ml fresh peripheral blood.

Sequencing was performed on blood. This sequence joins TRBV20-1 and TRBJ1-5; tentative D call: TRBD1 (5 bases). The sequence derives from a woman between 35 and 50 years old with Graves' hyperthyroidism. CDR3 amino acids: CSARDPEGWVSNQPQHF. In nucleotides, the CDR3 is TGCAGTGCTAGAGATCCAGAGGGGTGGGTGAGCAATCAGCCCCAGCATTTT.